A selection of T cell receptor beta chains follows, all from one sample in a study of blood T cells in healthy people across ages. In TCRdb, the 5' RACE reads were re-called with MiXCR into one record per CDR3 protein. The sample has around 500,000 distinct CDR3 sequences, roughly 48% seen once; the top ten hold about 22%. Sequencing was carried out using blood. Source of these receptors: a man at least 80 years old in good health. Both conserved end residues are part of each CDR3.

TRBJ2-5,TRBV6-2/TRBV6-3,CASRGLAEYQETQYF
TRBJ2-3,TRBV2,CASGRDFTDTQYF
TRBJ2-1,TRBV27,CASRSQLVQFF
TRBJ1-2,TRBV5-1,CASSPGPGHADYSPYYGYTF
TRBJ2-1,TRBV5-1,CASSLRPLLNTYNEQFF
TRBJ1-5,TRBV12-3/TRBV12-4,CASTLGGNQPQHF
TRBJ2-3,TRBV5-1,CASEPLGADTQYF
TRBJ2-1,TRBV20-1,CSARAGAPYNEQFF
TRBJ2-7,TRBV5-1,CASSLEAAYEQYF
TRBJ2-5,TRBV11-1,CASSLSASGGEETQYF
TRBJ2-7,TRBV20-1,CSARDPTGGRPSEQYF
TRBJ2-1,TRBV20-1,CSASGTGYNEQFF
TRBJ2-3,TRBV14,CASSQGREGADTQYF
NA,TRBV10-3,CAARGSREQYF
TRBJ2-5,TRBV10-2,CASSESRASAETQYF
TRBJ2-1,TRBV6-2/TRBV6-3,CASSSWTGGLSEQFF
TRBJ2-1,TRBV7-3,CASSYRDLSNEQFF
TRBJ1-4,TRBV7-9,CAPGTYNEKLFF
TRBJ2-3,TRBV5-5,CASSTRPNTDTQYF